Each of the 23 T cell receptor beta chains below was sequenced from the same sample in a study of blood T cell repertoires in COVID-19. The table came from immunoSEQ multiplex PCR; TCRdb's copy has only in-frame clones and leaves some out. The sample has around 200,000 clones; approximately 81% are singletons. The sequencing sample was made of peripheral blood. These receptors were obtained from a person aged 65 to 85 with COVID-19, enrolled during active disease.

The V call is TRBV27, the J call TRBJ2-2; tentative D call: TRBD1 (6 bases). CDR1 and CDR2 from the germline V gene are MNHEY and SMNVEV (reference sequence). The CDR3 length is 14 residues. V lost 5 bases to trimming and J lost 3 bases, with 10 bases between them. CDR3 residues: CASSLRQDTGELFF. The DNA for the CDR3 is TGTGCCAGCAGTCTACGACAGGACACCGGGGAGCTGTTTTTT.

This chain joins TRBV18 and TRBJ1-6; D may be TRBD1 (5 bases). The V gene's germline CDR1 is KGHSH and CDR2 LQKENI. V lost 6 bases and J 9 bases, leaving 24 bases between the germline ends. This CDR3 has 17 amino acids. CDR3 protein: CASSSLQPQGSGSPLHF. For the CDR3, the DNA is TGTGCCAGCTCCTCCCTTCAGCCCCAGGGTTCGGGTTCACCCCTCCACTTT.

The chain joins TRBV7-8 to TRBJ1-2, with TRBD1 matching over 9 bases. The CDR3 loop spans 13 amino acids. The J segment lost 3 bases and the V segment lost 5 bases, leaving 1 base of the junction unmatched. Per the germline V gene, CDR1 is SGHVS and CDR2 is FQNEAQ. CDR3 DNA: TGTGCCAGCAGCACAGGGGGCGACTATGGCTACACCTTC. This gives the protein CASSTGGDYGYTF.

The rearrangement joins TRBV7-9 to TRBJ2-5, with a weak D call TRBD1 (7 bases). V was clipped by 4 bases and J by 5 bases, with 17 bases between them. This CDR3 is 15 amino acids long. Looked up from germline, CDR1 is SEHNR and CDR2 is FQNEAQ (reference sequence). The CDR3 reads CASSSRGAGQETQYF. As DNA, the CDR3 is TGTGCCAGCAGCTCCAGGGGGGCGGGACAGGAGACCCAGTACTTC.

The chain joins TRBV5-4 to TRBJ2-3, with D possibly being TRBD2 (5 bases). The V gene lost 4 bases and the J gene lost 2 bases, with 14 bases spanning the gap. This CDR3 comprises 15 residues. Germline V gene data show CDR1 as SGHNT and CDR2 as YYREEE (reference sequence). CDR3 sequence: CASSDKRILTDTQYF. The CDR3, as DNA: TGTGCCAGCAGCGACAAGCGGATTCTCACAGATACGCAGTATTTT.

The rearrangement links TRBV6-2 or TRBV6-3 to TRBJ2-7; TRBD2 is a possible D gene (5 bases). This CDR3 is 14 amino acids long. Trimming shortened V by 2 bases and J by 7 bases, and 15 bases separated the two germline ends. The germline V gene encodes CDR1 MNHEY and CDR2 SVGEGT. The CDR3 DNA reads TGTGCCAGCAGTTACGGGCTAGCCTTGGGGGAGCAGTACTTC. This encodes CASSYGLALGEQYF.

The chain has TRBV7-9 and TRBJ2-3, with D possibly TRBD2 on 5 matching bases. CDR3 length: 14 residues. Germline V gene sequence: CDR1 SEHNR, CDR2 FQNEAQ (reference sequence). Trimming shortened V by 6 bases and J by 1 base, and 11 bases separated the two germline ends. CDR3 DNA: TGTGCCAGCAGGCCAACCGGGGGCACAGATACGCAGTATTTT. Translating it yields CASRPTGGTDTQYF.

In its sample, this clone was seen once. The V call is TRBV28, the J call TRBJ1-5; the D is unclear. V shed 5 bases and J shed 7 bases, with 12 bases lying between them. Germline CDR1 and CDR2: MDHEN and SYDVKM. CDR3 length equals 13 residues. CDR3 loop: CASSGLGRQPQHF. CDR3 nucleotide sequence: TGTGCCAGCAGTGGCCTAGGGAGACAGCCCCAGCATTTT.

This chain uses TRBV3-1 (or the pseudogene TRBV3-2) with TRBJ2-5; D gene uncertain. This CDR3 comprises 15 residues. Germline assignment: CDR1 LGHDT and CDR2 YNNKEL (reference sequence). The V gene lost 1 base and the J gene lost 4 bases, with 13 bases spanning the gap. The CDR3 protein is CASSQGGRRRETQYF. Written as DNA, the CDR3 is TGTGCCAGCAGCCAAGGCGGCCGGCGGAGAGAGACCCAGTACTTC.

The J gene is TRBJ1-6, the V gene TRBV30; D gene uncertain. V was trimmed by 3 bases and J by 0 bases, leaving 15 bases between them. Germline lookup yields CDR1 GTSNPN and CDR2 SVGIG (reference sequence). This CDR3 has 17 amino acids. DNA of the CDR3: TGTGCCTGGAGCGGTCCGAGGAGTAGCTCCTATAATTCACCCCTCCACTTT. It translates to CAWSGPRSSSYNSPLHF.

This clone was seen a few times. This sample includes further DNA sequences coding for the same CDR3. The chain links TRBV4-3 to TRBJ2-7; 7 nucleotides match TRBD1. V shed 3 bases and J 0 bases; nucleotides not matched to a gene: 5. Germline-derived CDR1 and CDR2 are LGHNA and YSLEER. The CDR3 runs 15 residues. The CDR3 reads CASSQHTGASYEQYF. As DNA, the CDR3 is TGCGCCAGCAGCCAGCACACAGGGGCCTCCTACGAGCAGTACTTC.

The chain combines TRBV28 with TRBJ1-1; perhaps TRBD1 as D (6 bases). In germline, CDR1 is MDHEN, CDR2 SYDVKM. V was trimmed by 2 bases and J by 8 bases, leaving 18 bases between them. This CDR3 region has 15 residues. The CDR3, as DNA: TGTGCCAGCAGTTTACGTCCCATTGGGACAAACGAAGCTTTCTTT. It translates to CASSLRPIGTNEAFF. Combining the CDR3 with reference TRBV28 and TRBJ1-1 gives the whole variable domain DVKVTQSSRYLVKRTGEKVFLECVQDMDHENMFWYRQDPGLGLRLIYFSYDVKMKEKGDIPEGYSVSREKKERFSLILESASTNQTSMYLCASSLRPIGTNEAFFGQGTRLTVV.

This chain joins TRBV5-8 and TRBJ2-7; TRBD1 is a possible D gene (6 bases). Germline-derived CDR1 and CDR2 are SGHTS and YDEGEE. Trimming took off 5 bases at V and 6 bases at J, with 18 bases between the two ends. The CDR3 sequence is 14 residues long. Here the CDR3 reads CASRHTGPWREQYF. The CDR3 bases are TGTGCCAGCAGGCACACAGGGCCCTGGCGCGAGCAGTACTTC.

The chain combines TRBV28 with TRBJ2-7, with TRBD2 identical over 7 bases. In germline, CDR1 is MDHEN, CDR2 SYDVKM. The CDR3 contains 15 residues. V was clipped by 5 bases and J by 3 bases; unmatched bases: 10. CDR3 in amino acids: CASSPRGVPHYEQYF. The CDR3 bases are TGTGCCAGCAGTCCCCGGGGGGTACCCCACTACGAGCAGTACTTC.

The chain joins TRBV5-8 to TRBJ1-1, with D tentatively TRBD1 (5 bases). Trimming shortened V by 0 bases and J by 0 bases, and 12 bases separated the two germline ends. Germline V gene sequence: CDR1 SGHTS, CDR2 YDEGEE. CDR3 length: 16 amino acids. CDR3 in DNA: TGTGCCAGCAGCTTGGCCTTCGGGGGATTGAACACTGAAGCTTTCTTT. Protein sequence: CASSLAFGGLNTEAFF. Using reference TRBV5-8 and TRBJ1-1 for the parts outside the CDR3, the full variable domain is EAGVTQSPTHLIKTRGQQATLRCSPISGHTSVYWYQQALGLGLQFLLWYDEGEERNRGNFPPRFSGRQFPNYSSELNVNALELEDSALYLCASSLAFGGLNTEAFFGQGTRLTVV.

The CDR3 region has the DNA TGTGCCAGCAGCCTATCCCAGGGGATCTATGGCTACACCTTC. Protein product: CASSLSQGIYGYTF. V is TRBV28 and J is TRBJ1-2; tentatively, D is TRBD1 (6 bases). Trimming stripped 6 bases from V and 4 bases from J, with 15 bases between. The CDR3 is 14 residues long. Looked up from germline, CDR1 is MDHEN and CDR2 is SYDVKM.

The rearrangement links TRBV3-1 (or the pseudogene TRBV3-2) to TRBJ1-5, with D perhaps TRBD1 (5 bases). Germline V gene data show CDR1 as LGHDT and CDR2 as YNNKEL (reference sequence). The CDR3 is 8 residues long. CDR3 amino acids: CGGGVQHF. CDR3 coding DNA: TGTGGGGGGGGTGTCCAGCATTTT.

This clone was seen a few times. The chain combines TRBV6-4 with TRBJ1-3; no reliable D call. Germline CDR1 reads MRHNA; CDR2 reads SNTAGT. Trimming pared 2 bases from V and 0 bases from J, leaving 11 bases between. The CDR3 spans 16 residues. CDR3 loop: CASSDLVPSSGNTIYF. DNA of the CDR3: TGTGCCAGCAGTGACCTTGTCCCCAGCTCTGGAAACACCATATATTTT.

This chain links TRBV5-4 with TRBJ1-4; the D gene is possibly TRBD1 (5 bases). Per the germline V gene, CDR1 is SGHNT and CDR2 is YYREEE (reference sequence). The CDR3 runs to 14 residues. V lost 4 bases and J lost 8, with 15 bases in between. The CDR3 here is CASSRNRKREKLFF. The CDR3 DNA is TGTGCCAGCAGCCGGAACAGGAAAAGAGAAAAACTGTTTTTT.

V gene TRBV30 combines with J gene TRBJ2-1, with 7 bases aligning to TRBD2. The germline V gene encodes CDR1 GTSNPN and CDR2 SVGIG (reference sequence). The CDR3 spans 14 residues. Losses at the gene ends were 5 bases for V and 3 bases for J; bases not matched to a gene: 7. This CDR3 is CAWAIAGGYNEQFF. The CDR3 DNA sequence: TGTGCCTGGGCAATAGCGGGTGGCTACAATGAGCAGTTCTTC.

The rearrangement links TRBV18 to TRBJ1-5; D is ambiguous. This CDR3 spans 13 amino acids. Trimming took off 2 bases at V and 9 bases at J, with 11 bases between the two ends. Germline V gives CDR1 KGHSH, CDR2 LQKENI. CDR3 sequence (DNA): TGTGCCAGCTCACCAGAGGGATGGGCGCCCCAGCATTTT. Translating gives CASSPEGWAPQHF.

As DNA, the CDR3 is TGCGCCAGTAACCGGGACATCGGAATCTCCTACGAGCAGTACTTC. This encodes CASNRDIGISYEQYF. The rearrangement uses TRBV5-1 and TRBJ2-7; TRBD1 might be the D (6 bases). V was clipped by 8 bases and J by 0 bases, with 18 bases between them. CDR1 is SGHRS and CDR2 is YFSETQ in the germline V gene. The CDR3 is 15 residues long.

The chain joins TRBV6-4 to TRBJ2-1; 8 bases line up with TRBD1. From germline, CDR1 is MRHNA and CDR2 SNTAGT. CDR3 size: 15 residues. J gave up 6 bases and V 3 bases, and 7 bases lay outside the gene matches. CDR3 in DNA: TGTGCCAGCAGTGAGGAGGACAGGGAAGGCAATGAGCAGTTCTTC. Translated: CASSEEDREGNEQFF.